The TCR beta chain under discussion was sequenced for a study of T cell repertoires in cytomegalovirus infection. Whole-study context: An indication of both CMV infection and matching HLA type came from public TCR beta signatures.

Notes on this clonotype: Its antigen is not identified.

TCRdb re-called the reads with MiXCR, one entry per CDR3 protein. The sample carries some 560,000 distinct CDR3 sequences, approximately 40% recorded once. The V end was cut by 1 base, the J end by 6 bases, with 7 bases between. CDR1 LNHNV and CDR2 YYDKDF come from the germline V gene (reference sequence). The CDR3 consists of 13 residues. The sequences come from cultured PBMCs, collected from culture after CMV antigen stimulation. V is TRBV15 and J is TRBJ2-1, with D uncertain. This receptor was identified in a human donor in good health (CMV status not recorded). Some clones in this sample may be carry-over from other donors' samples. The CDR3 sequence: CATSRAARNEQFF. Here the CDR3 DNA reads TGTGCCACCAGCAGAGCCGCCCGCAATGAGCAGTTCTTC.